The rows below give T cell receptor beta chains drawn from one sample of a study of shared clonotypes between healthy human individuals. Here immunoSEQ multiplex PCR was the method, and the copy in TCRdb shows in-frame clones only, minus some. The sample consists of hundreds of thousands of clones, about 78% of them appearing once. The sample comprised memory CD4+ T cells sorted from blood. The receptors come from a woman between 25 and 40 years old in good health. Both conserved end residues are part of each CDR3. A D gene is named only where the DNA matches it firmly. Where a row states a size, it is once, few, many or the class of an expanded clone; other rows omit it.

size: few; J: TRBJ1-4; D: TRBD1; length: 16; V: TRBV6-4; DNA: TGTGCCAGCAGTGCCCGGGACAGTCCAACTAATGAAAAACTGTTTTTT; CDR3: CASSARDSPTNEKLFF
size: NA; J: TRBJ1-4; D: NA; length: 16; V: TRBV10-2; DNA: TGCGCCAGCAGCGTGGACCGGGACACCATTCTAGAAAAACTGTTTTTT; CDR3: CASSVDRDTILEKLFF
size: once; J: TRBJ2-1; D: NA; length: 11; V: TRBV5-1; DNA: TGCGCCAGCAGCTTGGTAGATGAGCAGTTCTTC; CDR3: CASSLVDEQFF
size: few; J: TRBJ2-7; D: NA; length: 14; V: TRBV10-2; DNA: TGCGCCAGCAGAACAAACGGAGACTCCTACGAGCAGTACTTC; CDR3: CASRTNGDSYEQYF
size: NA; J: TRBJ1-5; D: TRBD1; length: 15; V: TRBV28; DNA: TGTGCCAGCAGGTCCCCAGGGGGTTCAGGGCTGCCCCAGCATTTT; CDR3: CASRSPGGSGLPQHF
size: NA; J: TRBJ1-3; D: NA; length: 15; V: TRBV18; DNA: TGTGCCAGCTCACCACGAGCCGGATCTGGAAACACCATATATTTT; CDR3: CASSPRAGSGNTIYF
size: once; J: TRBJ2-5; D: NA; length: 15; V: TRBV6-1; DNA: TGTGCCAGCCAAGAGCCGGGTCAGCTCCAAGAGACCCAGTACTTC; CDR3: CASQEPGQLQETQYF
size: NA; J: TRBJ1-3; D: NA; length: 13; V: TRBV28; DNA: TGTGCCAGCAGTTCCGACTCTGGAAACACCATATATTTT; CDR3: CASSSDSGNTIYF
size: NA; J: TRBJ1-1; D: TRBD1; length: 14; V: TRBV6-5; DNA: TGTGCCAGCAGACAGGACAGGGGAGGCATTGAAGCTTTCTTT; CDR3: CASRQDRGGIEAFF
size: NA; J: TRBJ2-4; D: NA; length: 14; V: TRBV19; DNA: TGTGCCAGTAGTACCGGGGTAGCCAAAAACATTCAGTACTTC; CDR3: CASSTGVAKNIQYF
size: NA; J: TRBJ2-7; D: NA; length: 18; V: TRBV9; DNA: TGTGCCAGCAGCGCCCGCCCCCCGGAGGGAGCTGTAACGTACGAGCAGTACTTC; CDR3: CASSARPPEGAVTYEQYF
size: NA; J: TRBJ1-1; D: NA; length: 14; V: TRBV28; DNA: TGTGCCAGCAGTTTAAGGAACATGAACACTGAAGCTTTCTTT; CDR3: CASSLRNMNTEAFF
size: NA; J: TRBJ1-1; D: TRBD1; length: 15; V: TRBV6-5; DNA: TGTGCCAGCAGAGACATGGGACAGGGTACCACTGAAGCTTTCTTT; CDR3: CASRDMGQGTTEAFF
size: NA; J: TRBJ2-1; D: TRBD1; length: 14; V: TRBV11-2; DNA: TGTGCCAGCAGCTTAGTTGGACAGGGTGGGCGTATGTTCTTC; CDR3: CASSLVGQGGRMFF
size: NA; J: TRBJ2-7; D: NA; length: 14; V: TRBV5-1; DNA: TGCGCCAGCAGCCCGGAGGGTAGGCCCTACGAGCAGTACTTC; CDR3: CASSPEGRPYEQYF
size: once; J: TRBJ2-1; D: TRBD2; length: 12; V: TRBV13; DNA: TGTGCCAGCAGCCGACTAGCTCGTGAGCAGTTCTTC; CDR3: CASSRLAREQFF
size: few; J: TRBJ2-5; D: NA; length: 12; V: TRBV19; DNA: TGTGCCAGTAGTATTAAAGGAGAGACCCAGTACTTC; CDR3: CASSIKGETQYF
size: NA; J: TRBJ2-5; D: NA; length: 12; V: TRBV19; DNA: TGTGCCAGTAGGTCCCCGGGAGAGACCCAGTACTTC; CDR3: CASRSPGETQYF
size: NA; J: TRBJ2-7; D: TRBD2; length: 13; V: TRBV29-1; DNA: TGCAGCTGGAGGGCTAGCGGGAGCTACGAGCAGTACTTC; CDR3: CSWRASGSYEQYF
size: NA; J: TRBJ1-4; D: NA; length: 17; V: TRBV27; DNA: TGTGCCAGCAGTTTATCGGGGGGACCCCTATTAGGCGAAAAACTGTTTTTT; CDR3: CASSLSGGPLLGEKLFF
size: few; J: TRBJ2-5; D: NA; length: 15; V: TRBV10-3; DNA: TGTGCCATCAGTGAGTCGTCTAGGGGAAAAGAGACCCAGTACTTC; CDR3: CAISESSRGKETQYF
size: few; J: TRBJ2-3; D: NA; length: 16; V: TRBV4-1; DNA: TGCGCCAGCAGCCAACCGGGACGCTCGCCCCCAGATACGCAGTATTTT; CDR3: CASSQPGRSPPDTQYF